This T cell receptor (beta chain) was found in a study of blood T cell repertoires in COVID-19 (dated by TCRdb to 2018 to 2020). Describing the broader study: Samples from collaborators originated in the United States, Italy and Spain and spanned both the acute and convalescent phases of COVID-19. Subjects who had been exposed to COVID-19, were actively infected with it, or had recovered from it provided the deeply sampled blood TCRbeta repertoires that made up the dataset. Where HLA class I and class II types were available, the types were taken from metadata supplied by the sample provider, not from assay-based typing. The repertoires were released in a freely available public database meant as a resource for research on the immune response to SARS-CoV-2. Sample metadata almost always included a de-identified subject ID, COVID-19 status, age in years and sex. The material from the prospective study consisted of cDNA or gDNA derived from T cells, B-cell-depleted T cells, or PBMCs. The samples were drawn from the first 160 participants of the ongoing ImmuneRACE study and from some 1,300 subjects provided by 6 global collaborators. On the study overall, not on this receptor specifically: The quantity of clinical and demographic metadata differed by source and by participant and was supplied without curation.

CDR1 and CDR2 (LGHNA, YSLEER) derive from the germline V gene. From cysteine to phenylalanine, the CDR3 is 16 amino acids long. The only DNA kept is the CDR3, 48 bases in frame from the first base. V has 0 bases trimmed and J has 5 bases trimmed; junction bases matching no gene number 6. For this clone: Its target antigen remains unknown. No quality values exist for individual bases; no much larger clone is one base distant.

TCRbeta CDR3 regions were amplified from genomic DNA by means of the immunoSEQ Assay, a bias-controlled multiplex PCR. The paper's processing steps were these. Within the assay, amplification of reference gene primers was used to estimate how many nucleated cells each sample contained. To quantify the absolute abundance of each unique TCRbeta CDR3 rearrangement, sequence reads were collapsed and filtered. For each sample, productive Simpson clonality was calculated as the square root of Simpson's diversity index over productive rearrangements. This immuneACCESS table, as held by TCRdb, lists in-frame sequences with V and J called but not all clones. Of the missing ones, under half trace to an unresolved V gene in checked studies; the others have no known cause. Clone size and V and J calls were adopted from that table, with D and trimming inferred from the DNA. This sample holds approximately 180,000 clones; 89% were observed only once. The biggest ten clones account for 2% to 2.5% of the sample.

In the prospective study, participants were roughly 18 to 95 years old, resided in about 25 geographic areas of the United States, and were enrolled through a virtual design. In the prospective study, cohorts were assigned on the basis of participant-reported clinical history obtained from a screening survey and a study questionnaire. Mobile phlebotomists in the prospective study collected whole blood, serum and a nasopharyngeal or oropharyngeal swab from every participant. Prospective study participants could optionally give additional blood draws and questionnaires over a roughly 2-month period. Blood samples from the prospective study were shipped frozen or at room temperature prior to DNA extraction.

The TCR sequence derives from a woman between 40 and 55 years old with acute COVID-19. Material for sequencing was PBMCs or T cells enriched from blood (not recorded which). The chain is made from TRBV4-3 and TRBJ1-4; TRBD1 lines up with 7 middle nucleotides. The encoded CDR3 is CASSQDLRGRNEKLFF. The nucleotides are TGCGCCAGCAGCCAAGACTTGAGGGGGCGGAATGAAAAACTGTTTTTT.